What follows are 11 T cell receptor beta chains derived from one specimen sequenced in a study of cytotoxic CD8 clonotypes in ibrutinib-treated CLL. Profiling relied on immunoSEQ multiplex PCR, and the TCRdb table lists in-frame clones only, not all of them. This sample has some 170,000 clones, with roughly 90% found just once. This sample comprised PBMCs, obtained at disease progression, from a patient treated with ibrutinib. The source of these receptors is a human donor with chronic lymphocytic leukemia.

The CDR3 reads CASSLGPQGAYEQYF. CDR3 bases: TGTGCCAGCAGCTTAGGCCCACAGGGGGCCTACGAGCAGTACTTC. The gene calls are TRBV7-3 and TRBJ2-7; 8 bases line up with TRBD1. The trim removed 2 bases at V and 2 bases at J, leaving 5 bases unmatched. Germline V lookup: CDR1 SGHTA, CDR2 FQGTGA. CDR3 length: 15 residues. The variable domain in full, completed from reference TRBV7-3 and TRBJ2-7, reads GAGVSQTPSNKVTEKGKYVELRCDPISGHTALYWYRQSLGQGPEFLIYFQGTGAADDSGLPNDRFFAVRPEGSVSTLKIQRTERGDSAVYLCASSLGPQGAYEQYFGPGTRLTVT.

The chain employs TRBV6-5 and TRBJ1-1, with D perhaps matching TRBD1 (6 bases). Germline V gives CDR1 MNHEY, CDR2 SVGAGI. The CDR3 has 13 residues. The ends were cut back, 5 bases at V and 5 bases at J, with 12 bases in the middle. DNA for the CDR3: TGTGCCAGCAGTCGAACAGGGCCTACTGAAGCTTTCTTT. Its protein product is CASSRTGPTEAFF.

This clone was seen once. V usage is TRBV19 and J usage is TRBJ2-2; TRBD2 matches 10 bases. CDR3 size: 17 residues. Germline values: CDR1 LNHDA, CDR2 SQIVND (reference sequence). Trimming cost V 3 bases and J 7 bases; bases outside gene matches: 11. CDR3 in amino acids: CASSIRLAGEMGGELFF. The CDR3 bases are TGTGCCAGTAGTATCCGGCTAGCGGGGGAGATGGGCGGGGAGCTGTTTTTT.

The rearrangement joins TRBV19 to TRBJ1-5, with D uncertain. Trimming stripped 0 bases from V and 0 bases from J, with 6 bases between. The CDR3 has 15 residues. Germline CDR1 reads LNHDA; CDR2 reads SQIVND (reference sequence). The CDR3 DNA follows: TGTGCCAGTAGTATAGAGAGGATTAGCAATCAGCCCCAGCATTTT. This sequence encodes CASSIERISNQPQHF.

The J gene is TRBJ1-2, the V gene TRBV5-1; D not resolved. Germline V CDR1 and CDR2: SGHRS, YFSETQ. There are 14 residues in the CDR3. The V end was cut by 4 bases, the J end by 2 bases, with 12 bases between. Here the CDR3 reads CASSPGLGNYGYTF. The DNA for the CDR3 is TGCGCCAGCAGCCCCGGGCTGGGAAACTATGGCTACACCTTC.

This sequence joins TRBV7-2 and TRBJ1-1; tentative D call: TRBD1 (5 bases). Trimming took 4 bases from V and 5 from J, leaving 20 bases between them. The CDR3 totals 16 residues. Germline V gives CDR1 SGHTA, CDR2 FQGNSA. The CDR3 DNA follows: TGTGCCAGCAGCTCCTGGGGTCAGGGAGGGTGGACTGAAGCTTTCTTT. It translates to CASSSWGQGGWTEAFF.

The chain recombines TRBV5-1 with TRBJ1-2, with D tentatively TRBD1 (6 bases). The V end lost 4 bases, the J end lost 6 bases, and 16 bases lay between the germline ends. The germline V gene encodes CDR1 SGHRS and CDR2 YFSETQ. The CDR3 contains 14 residues. The CDR3 DNA is TGCGCCAGCAGCACCCTACAGGGTCGGGATGGCTACACCTTC. It specifies CASSTLQGRDGYTF.

The CDR3 nucleotides read TGTGCCATTACGACAGGTTCATATGGCTACACCTTC. It yields the protein CAITTGSYGYTF. The J gene is TRBJ1-2, the V gene TRBV7-2; perhaps TRBD1 as D (6 bases). The CDR3 loop spans 12 amino acids. Per the germline V gene, CDR1 is SGHTA and CDR2 is FQGNSA. V dropped 10 bases and J dropped 5 bases, with 14 bases sitting between them.

A single count supports this clone. The chain recombines TRBV27 with TRBJ2-5, with D perhaps TRBD1 (5 bases). The CDR3 is 16 residues long. Germline loops: CDR1 MNHEY, CDR2 SMNVEV (reference sequence). Trimming left V 4 bases short and J 4 bases short, with 19 bases between. The CDR3 protein is CASSSLGVITLETQYF. The CDR3 DNA follows: TGTGCCAGCAGTTCTCTAGGGGTGATAACTCTAGAGACCCAGTACTTC.

This clone was counted at least ten times. This sequence joins TRBV15 and TRBJ2-7; a possible D gene is TRBD1 (5 bases). The germline CDR1 and CDR2 sequences are LNHNV and YYDKDF (reference sequence). The CDR3 is 15 residues long. Trimming stripped 0 bases from V and 6 bases from J, with 15 bases between. CDR3 coding DNA: TGTGCCACCAGCAGAGAGGGCAGGGAATCGTCCGAGCAGTACTTC. The encoded protein is CATSREGRESSEQYF.

J is TRBJ2-1 and V is TRBV25-1; TRBD1 matches 8 bases. The V and J ends lost 7 bases and 7 bases, in that order; junction bases with no gene match: 9. CDR3 length: 14 residues. Germline V gene sequence: CDR1 MGHDK, CDR2 SYGVNS. In DNA form, the CDR3 reads TGTGCCAGCACCGACATCCGGACAGGGAATGAGCAGTTCTTC. Its translation is CASTDIRTGNEQFF.